This T cell receptor (beta chain) was retrieved from a study of spatial heterogeneity in lung cancer. Across the study: There were consistently more beta-chain sequences detected than alpha-chain sequences.

The CDR3 has 14 amino acids. CDR1 and CDR2 from the germline V gene are SEHNR and FQNEAQ (reference sequence). The junction had 7 bases not matched to a gene; V was cut back by 8 bases and J by 2 bases. Stated time point: sample taken at primary tumor resection. Whole RNA was taken from tumor, nontumor lung or frozen PBMC; it was then sequenced unsorted. The 60 to 90 donors had untreated early-stage non-small cell lung cancer. Every TCR cDNA molecule bore its own unique molecular identifier. TCRdb re-called the 5' RACE reads with MiXCR, one entry per CDR3 protein. There are roughly 75,000 distinct CDR3 sequences in the sample; less than 15% occur only once, and more than 5.5% lies in the top ten.

The sequences come from PBMCs, collected at surgery. This clonotype was obtained from a male donor with early-stage non-small cell lung cancer. The rearrangement joins TRBV7-9 to TRBJ2-3; 7 nucleotides match TRBD1. Written as DNA, the CDR3 is TGTGCCAGCCAAGGGGGCCTGGCCACAGATACGCAGTATTTT. Protein: CASQGGLATDTQYF.